This is a list of T cell receptor beta chains from one sample in a study of blood T cell repertoires in COVID-19. TCRdb's copy holds only in-frame clones and misses some; the assay was immunoSEQ multiplex PCR. The table lists roughly 92,000 clones, roughly 86% of them singletons. Material: peripheral blood. The receptors originated from a man in his forties or fifties with acute or convalescent COVID-19. CDR3s include the opening cysteine and the closing phenylalanine or tryptophan. A D gene is named only where the DNA matches it firmly. Clone size appears in some rows only: once, few, many, or a class for an expanded clone.

cdr3_aa cdr3_nt d_call clone_size j_call v_call
CASSFRQSSTDTQYF TGTGCCAGCAGCTTTAGACAGAGTAGCACAGATACGCAGTATTTT . once TRBJ2-3 TRBV11-3
CASSLGRGDPDKAFF TGTGCCAGCAGCTTAGGGAGGGGTGATCCCGATAAAGCTTTCTTT . . TRBJ1-1 TRBV11-3
CASGLAGSLDTQYF TGTGCCAGCGGACTAGCGGGGTCGCTAGATACGCAGTATTTT TRBD2 . TRBJ2-3 TRBV2
CASSLDSSNNQPQHF TGCGCCAGCAGCTTAGACAGTTCTAACAATCAGCCCCAGCATTTT . . TRBJ1-5 TRBV5-1
CASTDWGGEDGELFF TGTGCCAGCACCGACTGGGGGGGGGAGGACGGGGAGCTGTTTTTT TRBD2 once TRBJ2-2 TRBV6-5
CATSGPRGRLVYEQFF TGTGCCACCAGCGGACCTAGGGGGCGTCTCGTTTATGAGCAGTTCTTC TRBD1 . TRBJ2-1 TRBV15
CASSQIWSGAYEQYF TGTGCCAGCAGCCAAATCTGGAGCGGGGCCTACGAGCAGTACTTC TRBD2 . TRBJ2-7 TRBV3-1/TRBV3-2
CASSSTWTVLTYTF TGTGCCAGCAGTTCCACCTGGACAGTCTTAACCTACACCTTC . . TRBJ1-2 TRBV27
CASSQEGRGSGNTIYF TGTGCCAGCAGCCAAGAAGGACGGGGCTCTGGAAACACCATATATTTT . . TRBJ1-3 TRBV14
CATLDRSKISGNTIYF TGTGCCACCCTGGACAGGTCAAAGATCTCTGGAAACACCATATATTTT TRBD1 . TRBJ1-3 TRBV19
CAWSRNIMNTEAFF TGTGCCTGGAGTCGAAACATAATGAACACTGAAGCTTTCTTT . . TRBJ1-1 TRBV30
CASSSGGQVNSGNTIYF TGCGCCAGCAGCTCGGGTGGACAGGTTAACTCTGGAAACACCATATATTTT TRBD1 . TRBJ1-3 TRBV5-1
CASSEVRGPNNEQFF TGTGCCAGCAGTGAAGTGCGAGGTCCGAATAATGAGCAGTTCTTC . once TRBJ2-1 TRBV25-1
CASSLGGDLSYEQYF TGTGCCAGCAGCTTAGGGGGGGACCTCTCCTACGAGCAGTACTTC . . TRBJ2-7 TRBV7-6
CASSQSPTGLLGQYF TGCGCCAGCAGCCAATCTCCGACAGGCCTCCTGGGGCAGTACTTC . . TRBJ2-7 TRBV4-1
CASSRPGTGEGSPLHF TGTGCCAGCAGCCGCCCAGGGACAGGGGAAGGTTCACCCCTCCACTTT TRBD1 few TRBJ1-6 TRBV7-9
CASSPRTSGRTDTQYF TGTGCCAGCAGCCCCAGGACTAGCGGGAGAACAGATACGCAGTATTTT TRBD2 . TRBJ2-3 TRBV9
CASSMDGQGSTEAFF TGTGCCAGTAGTATGGATGGACAGGGAAGCACTGAAGCTTTCTTT TRBD1 . TRBJ1-1 TRBV19